The clone carrying this T cell receptor beta chain was seen a handful of times. Per the study methods: Reference gene primer amplification gave nucleated cell count estimates. Generated by immunoSEQ multiplex PCR, the TCRdb table keeps only in-frame clones and is missing some. V, J and clone size are taken as reported in that table, and D and trimming were inferred from the DNA itself. Here the sample spans some 110,000 clones, roughly four fifths being singletons. Germline V gene data show CDR1 as MDHEN and CDR2 as SYDVKM. V was shortened by 6 bases and J by 5 bases, with 16 bases between the two germline ends. This CDR3 comprises 14 residues. This sample is part of a study of blood T cell repertoires in COVID-19. About the study: Some COVID-19 samples were acute and others convalescent; all came from the United States, Italy and Spain. In each case, the material was cDNA or gDNA derived from T cells, B-cell-depleted T cells, or PBMCs.

The sample was peripheral blood. The chain is built from TRBV28 and TRBJ1-1; tentatively, D is TRBD1 (6 bases). The sequence was collected from a woman in her 70s with acute or convalescent COVID-19. The CDR3 DNA follows: TGTGCCAGCAGACGACAATGGGGGCGGACTGAAGCTTTCTTT. Its translation: CASRRQWGRTEAFF.